Below are 18 T cell receptor beta chains sequenced from a single sample in a study of cytomegalovirus exposure and HLA in healthy donors. Vbeta (60) and Jbeta (13) primers were used in the PCR. This table comes from immunoSEQ multiplex PCR, and its TCRdb copy is limited to in-frame clones, with some not included. The table has approximately 210,000 clones, approximately 83% seen once; the top ten hold about 9.4%. The sequencing input was PBMCs. The receptors derive from a woman in her forties or fifties in good health and CMV-seropositive.

This clone has only one observation. The genes are TRBV27 and TRBJ2-7; D might be TRBD1 (5 bases). V dropped 3 bases and J dropped 2 bases, with 11 bases sitting between them. Germline lookup yields CDR1 MNHEY and CDR2 SMNVEV (reference sequence). The CDR3 extends over 14 amino acids. CDR3 sequence (DNA): TGTGCCAGCAGTTTTGGCAGGGCGGCCTACGAGCAGTACTTC. It is translated as CASSFGRAAYEQYF.

The chain couples TRBV7-9 to TRBJ1-1; D possibly corresponds to TRBD1 (5 bases). This CDR3 comprises 14 residues. V was pared by 0 bases and J by 7 bases, with 12 bases between. From germline, CDR1 is SEHNR and CDR2 FQNEAQ (reference sequence). The DNA of the CDR3 is TGTGCCAGCAGCTTAGCGCGGGGGGGGGATGAAGCTTTCTTT. Translating it yields CASSLARGGDEAFF. The variable domain in full, with the rest retrieved from reference TRBV7-9 and TRBJ1-1, is DTGVSQNPRHKITKRGQNVTFRCDPISEHNRLYWYRQTLGQGPEFLTYFQNEAQLEKSRLLSDRFSAERPKGSFSTLEIQRTEQGDSAMYLCASSLARGGDEAFFGQGTRLTVV.

The chain links TRBV11-2 to TRBJ1-6; tentative D call: TRBD1 (5 bases). The CDR3 loop spans 17 amino acids. V lost 0 bases and J lost 7, with 16 bases in between. Germline values: CDR1 SGHAT, CDR2 FQNNGV. The CDR3, as DNA: TGTGCCAGCAGCTTAGAAGGCTTTGACAGACTCAATTCACCCCTCCACTTT. Its translation: CASSLEGFDRLNSPLHF.

V usage is TRBV27 and J usage is TRBJ2-2; 7 nucleotides align to TRBD1. V shed 6 bases and J 4 bases; nucleotides not matched to a gene: 11. CDR1 is MNHEY and CDR2 is SMNVEV in the germline V gene (reference sequence). This CDR3 contains 16 residues. CDR3 in amino acids: CASSPRLDRVTGELFF. In nucleotides, the CDR3 is TGTGCCAGCAGCCCAAGATTAGACAGGGTCACCGGGGAGCTGTTTTTT.

This chain joins TRBV25-1 and TRBJ2-7, with 8 nucleotides matching TRBD2. Germline assignment: CDR1 MGHDK and CDR2 SYGVNS. The J segment lost 3 bases and the V segment lost 2 bases, leaving 6 bases of the junction unmatched. The CDR3 spans 15 residues. The CDR3 nucleotides are TGTGCCAGCAGTGAAGGGCTAGCGGGCAACTACGAGCAGTACTTC. Translated: CASSEGLAGNYEQYF.

The chain is built from TRBV9 and TRBJ2-3; D not resolved. V was clipped by 0 bases and J by 2 bases, with 7 bases between them. The CDR3 contains 14 residues. Germline CDR1 and CDR2: SGDLS and YYNGEE. The CDR3 here is CASSVGPDTDTQYF. Here the CDR3 DNA reads TGTGCCAGCAGCGTAGGTCCAGACACAGATACGCAGTATTTT.

The chain carries TRBV6-5 and TRBJ2-5, with D perhaps matching TRBD2 (5 bases). This CDR3 has 14 residues. Germline lookup yields CDR1 MNHEY and CDR2 SVGAGI. Trimming removed 2 bases at V and 2 bases at J, with 9 bases between. This CDR3 reads CASSYREAQETQYF. The CDR3 DNA is TGTGCCAGCAGTTACCGGGAAGCTCAAGAGACCCAGTACTTC.

This chain links TRBV7-9 with TRBJ2-2, with 7 positions matching TRBD1. The germline CDR1 and CDR2 sequences are SEHNR and FQNEAQ (reference sequence). This CDR3 contains 15 residues. J gave up 6 bases and V 7 bases, and 11 bases lay outside the gene matches. CDR3 residues: CASTEYRGESGELFF. For the CDR3, the DNA is TGTGCCAGCACCGAGTACAGGGGAGAGTCCGGGGAGCTGTTTTTT.

The gene calls are TRBV27 and TRBJ1-5; 9 positions match TRBD1. V was clipped by 5 bases and J by 6 bases; unmatched bases: 5. This CDR3 has 14 amino acids. Germline V gives CDR1 MNHEY, CDR2 SMNVEV (reference sequence). CDR3 amino acids: CASSPDRGTQPQHF. Here the CDR3 DNA reads TGTGCCAGCAGTCCGGACAGGGGAACTCAGCCCCAGCATTTT.

The chain couples TRBV4-1 to TRBJ1-5; perhaps TRBD1 as D (5 bases). The germline V gene encodes CDR1 MGHRA and CDR2 YSYEKL. CDR3 length equals 16 residues. V was clipped by 1 base and J by 7 bases, with 17 bases between them. The CDR3 sequence: CASSQVFQGRRQPQHF. DNA of the CDR3: TGCGCCAGCAGCCAAGTATTCCAGGGCCGTAGACAGCCCCAGCATTTT.

This chain connects TRBV9 to TRBJ2-1, with D perhaps matching TRBD2 (5 bases). CDR3 length: 17 amino acids. V lost 0 bases, J lost 7 bases, and 20 bases lay in between. CDR1 is SGDLS and CDR2 is YYNGEE in the germline V gene. For the CDR3, the DNA is TGTGCCAGCAGCGTAGTGTCCGCTACGGGAACGGGAAATGAGCAGTTCTTC. Translation gives CASSVVSATGTGNEQFF.

This sequence joins TRBV9 and TRBJ1-3; maybe TRBD1 (6 bases). The CDR3 consists of 16 residues. CDR1 and CDR2 (germline): SGDLS, YYNGEE. With 3 bases removed from V and 0 bases from J, the gap between germline ends came to 13 bases. The CDR3 is CASSATTGFSGNTIYF. CDR3 DNA: TGTGCCAGCAGCGCCACGACAGGCTTCTCTGGAAACACCATATATTTT.

V and J are TRBV5-6 and TRBJ2-1; 12 bases agree with TRBD2. Looked up from germline, CDR1 is SGHDT and CDR2 is YYEEEE. This CDR3 contains 15 residues. Germline trimming cut 2 bases from V and 7 bases from J; bases unmatched to any gene: 4. The CDR3 nucleotides read TGTGCCAGCAGCTTCCTAGCGGGGGGGGGAAATGAGCAGTTCTTC. As protein: CASSFLAGGGNEQFF.

J is TRBJ2-7 and V is TRBV7-2; no definite D call. The CDR3 spans 14 residues. The germline gives CDR1 SGHTA, CDR2 FQGNSA. V was trimmed by 2 bases and J by 0 bases, leaving 8 bases between them. As DNA, the CDR3 is TGTGCCAGCAGCTTAAGCCCTAGCTCCTACGAGCAGTACTTC. It translates to CASSLSPSSYEQYF.

V gene TRBV4-2 combines with J gene TRBJ2-3; TRBD2 agrees at 10 bases. The CDR3 length is 17 residues. From germline, CDR1 is LGHNA and CDR2 YNFKEQ. V trimming: 5 bases; J trimming: 6 bases; junction bases outside the gene matches: 14. The CDR3 loop is CASSLDAAGLADDTQYF. For the CDR3, the DNA is TGTGCCAGCAGCTTAGACGCCGCCGGACTAGCGGATGATACGCAGTATTTT.

This clone was detected only a few times. The chain is built from TRBV4-2 and TRBJ2-6; 7 nucleotides align to TRBD1. Germline CDR1 reads LGHNA; CDR2 reads YNFKEQ. The CDR3 consists of 16 residues. V was clipped by 0 bases and J by 4 bases; unmatched bases: 3. The CDR3 sequence: CASSQDRGTGANVLTF. For the CDR3, the DNA is TGTGCCAGCAGCCAAGACAGGGGGACCGGGGCCAACGTCCTGACTTTC.

This clone was seen only once. The chain is built from TRBV27 and TRBJ2-3, with 13 bases identical to TRBD2. Germline loops: CDR1 MNHEY, CDR2 SMNVEV (reference sequence). The CDR3 consists of 17 residues. V shed 6 bases and J 1 base; nucleotides not matched to a gene: 7. CDR3 nucleotides: TGTGCCAGCAGCCTGGGGACTAGCGGGGCGGGCACAGATACGCAGTATTTT. This gives the protein CASSLGTSGAGTDTQYF.

The genes are TRBV28 and TRBJ1-5, with no clear D. V lost 9 bases to trimming and J lost 6 bases, with 15 bases between them. From germline, CDR1 is MDHEN and CDR2 SYDVKM. The CDR3 spans 13 residues. The CDR3 nucleotides are TGTGCCAGTACCGTGCGGGAGGCTCAGCCCCAGCATTTT. It yields the protein CASTVREAQPQHF.